This paragraph covers one T cell receptor beta chain sequence. Its antigen is unknown. The V end was cut by 0 bases, the J end by 5 bases, with 14 bases between. Germline loops: CDR1 SGHTA, CDR2 FQGNSA. This CDR3 contains 17 residues. The protocol was immunoSEQ multiplex PCR, while the TCRdb copy is restricted to in-frame clones and leaves out a portion. The sample shows approximately 160,000 clones, 90% of them seen only once. The data derive from a study of T cell responses to AZD1222 COVID-19 vaccine. Study-level points and caveats: Only 5 to 7 AZD1222 recipients were seropositive at baseline.

The sequence derives from an adult in good health. The chain links TRBV7-2 to TRBJ1-6, with D possibly being TRBD1 (5 bases). The source material was peripheral blood, sampled on day 0 of AZD1222 vaccination. The CDR3 reads CASSLAAGRYNNSPLHF. The CDR3 nucleotides are TGTGCCAGCAGCTTAGCGGCGGGACGGTATAATAATTCACCCCTCCACTTT.